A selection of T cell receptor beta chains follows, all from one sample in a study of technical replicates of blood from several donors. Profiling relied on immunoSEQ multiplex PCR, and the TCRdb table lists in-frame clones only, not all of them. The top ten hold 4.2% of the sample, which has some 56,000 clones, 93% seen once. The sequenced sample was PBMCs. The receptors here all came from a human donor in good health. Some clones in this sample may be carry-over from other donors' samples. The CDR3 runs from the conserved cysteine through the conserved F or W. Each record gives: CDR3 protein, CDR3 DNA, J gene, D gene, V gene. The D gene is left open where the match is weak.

CDR3 protein: CASSPTRTGRTEAFF
CDR3 DNA: TGTGCCAGCAGCCCCACACGGACAGGGCGTACTGAAGCTTTCTTT
J gene: TRBJ1-1
D gene: TRBD1
V gene: TRBV11-2

CDR3 protein: CASSYSRPGAHEQYF
CDR3 DNA: TGTGCCAGCAGTTATTCTAGGCCAGGGGCCCACGAGCAGTACTTC
J gene: TRBJ2-7
D gene: -
V gene: TRBV6-9

CDR3 protein: CASSPGTSGITDTQYF
CDR3 DNA: TGTGCCAGCAGCCCGGGGACTAGCGGGATAACAGATACGCAGTATTTT
J gene: TRBJ2-3
D gene: TRBD2
V gene: TRBV4-2

CDR3 protein: CASTRDGTGATNEKLFF
CDR3 DNA: TGTGCCAGCACTAGGGATGGGACAGGAGCAACTAATGAAAAACTGTTTTTT
J gene: TRBJ1-4
D gene: TRBD1
V gene: TRBV7-9

CDR3 protein: CASSLGQWGLGEKLFF
CDR3 DNA: TGTGCCAGCAGCCTTGGCCAATGGGGGCTGGGTGAAAAACTGTTTTTT
J gene: TRBJ1-4
D gene: -
V gene: TRBV7-6

CDR3 protein: CASSSGTYNSPLHF
CDR3 DNA: TGTGCCAGCAGTTCCGGGACCTATAATTCACCCCTCCACTTT
J gene: TRBJ1-6
D gene: -
V gene: TRBV6-5

CDR3 protein: CASSLGPQETYEQYF
CDR3 DNA: TGCGCCAGCAGCTTGGGGCCACAGGAGACCTACGAGCAGTACTTC
J gene: TRBJ2-7
D gene: -
V gene: TRBV5-1

CDR3 protein: CASSLVPRTSGRHEQFF
CDR3 DNA: TGTGCCAGCAGCTTAGTTCCCCGGACTAGCGGGAGACATGAGCAGTTCTTC
J gene: TRBJ2-1
D gene: TRBD2
V gene: TRBV13

CDR3 protein: CASSLVRHNNEQFF
CDR3 DNA: TGTGCCAGCAGCTTAGTACGACACAACAATGAGCAGTTCTTC
J gene: TRBJ2-1
D gene: -
V gene: TRBV11-2

CDR3 protein: CASSFGLAGESGELFF
CDR3 DNA: TGTGCCAGCAGCTTCGGACTAGCGGGGGAAAGCGGGGAGCTGTTTTTT
J gene: TRBJ2-2
D gene: TRBD2
V gene: TRBV13

CDR3 protein: CASSLDRGNTIYF
CDR3 DNA: TGTGCCAGCAGCTTAGACAGGGGAAACACCATATATTTT
J gene: TRBJ1-3
D gene: -
V gene: TRBV7-3

CDR3 protein: CASSLRRQGNYEQYF
CDR3 DNA: TGTGCCAGCAGTTTAAGGCGACAGGGAAACTACGAGCAGTACTTC
J gene: TRBJ2-7
D gene: TRBD1
V gene: TRBV27

CDR3 protein: CASSQGGGRGRTGELFF
CDR3 DNA: TGCGCCAGCAGCCAAGGGGGTGGCAGGGGGAGAACCGGGGAGCTGTTTTTT
J gene: TRBJ2-2
D gene: TRBD1
V gene: TRBV4-1

CDR3 protein: CASSFGYLAGEQYF
CDR3 DNA: TGTGCCAGCAGCTTCGGGTACCTAGCGGGGGAGCAGTATTTT
J gene: TRBJ2-3
D gene: TRBD2
V gene: TRBV7-2

CDR3 protein: CASSPSTGGTDTQYF
CDR3 DNA: TGTGCCAGCAGCCCATCGACAGGGGGCACAGATACGCAGTATTTT
J gene: TRBJ2-3
D gene: TRBD1
V gene: TRBV7-2

CDR3 protein: CASSGDISGRFRDEQFF
CDR3 DNA: TGTGCCAGCAGCGGGGACATCAGCGGGAGGTTCCGTGATGAGCAGTTCTTC
J gene: TRBJ2-1
D gene: TRBD2
V gene: TRBV9

CDR3 protein: CASSASKGQGAGSNQPQHF
CDR3 DNA: TGTGCCAGCAGTGCATCTAAGGGGCAGGGGGCAGGGAGCAATCAGCCCCAGCATTTT
J gene: TRBJ1-5
D gene: TRBD1
V gene: TRBV6-1

CDR3 protein: CASRLTGRNSPLHF
CDR3 DNA: TGCGCCAGCAGACTGACAGGGCGCAATTCACCCCTCCACTTT
J gene: TRBJ1-6
D gene: TRBD1
V gene: TRBV5-1

CDR3 protein: CASSPSEGSQSGYTF
CDR3 DNA: TGTGCCAGCTCACCAAGCGAGGGTTCGCAGAGTGGCTACACCTTC
J gene: TRBJ1-2
D gene: -
V gene: TRBV18

CDR3 protein: CASSIRGGRTEAFF
CDR3 DNA: TGTGCCAGCAGCATAAGAGGGGGTCGGACTGAAGCTTTCTTT
J gene: TRBJ1-1
D gene: -
V gene: TRBV5-4

CDR3 protein: CAWSTGTGDIHF
CDR3 DNA: TGTGCCTGGAGTACCGGGACAGGGGACATCCACTTT
J gene: TRBJ1-6
D gene: TRBD1
V gene: TRBV30

CDR3 protein: CASGRQRNTEAFF
CDR3 DNA: TGTGCCAGCGGGAGGCAACGTAACACTGAAGCTTTCTTT
J gene: TRBJ1-1
D gene: -
V gene: TRBV5-4

CDR3 protein: CASSSGGGSGNTIYF
CDR3 DNA: TGTGCCAGCAGCAGCGGGGGCGGCTCTGGAAACACCATATATTTT
J gene: TRBJ1-3
D gene: -
V gene: TRBV5-4

CDR3 protein: CASSVQALSGNTIYF
CDR3 DNA: TGTGCCAGCAGCGTCCAAGCCCTCTCTGGAAACACCATATATTTT
J gene: TRBJ1-3
D gene: -
V gene: TRBV9

CDR3 protein: CAWRGGGVTEAFF
CDR3 DNA: TGTGCCTGGAGAGGGGGCGGTGTAACTGAAGCTTTCTTT
J gene: TRBJ1-1
D gene: TRBD1
V gene: TRBV30

CDR3 protein: CASSLGAAGGPIEQYF
CDR3 DNA: TGCGCCAGCAGCTTGGGCGCAGCGGGGGGGCCTATCGAGCAGTACTTC
J gene: TRBJ2-7
D gene: TRBD2
V gene: TRBV5-1

CDR3 protein: CASSLDLGFTGYTF
CDR3 DNA: TGTGCCAGCAGCTTAGATCTAGGTTTTACTGGCTACACCTTC
J gene: TRBJ1-2
D gene: -
V gene: TRBV11-2

CDR3 protein: CASSVQGANYGYTF
CDR3 DNA: TGTGCCAGTAGTGTACAGGGGGCGAACTATGGCTACACCTTC
J gene: TRBJ1-2
D gene: TRBD1
V gene: TRBV19